The present entry profiles one TCR beta chain with its context. Using immunoSEQ multiplex PCR, the repertoire was profiled, and TCRdb retains in-frame clones only, with some absent. The profile covers about 38,000 clones, with approximately 92% appearing a single time and about 12% taken by the ten largest. These data are taken from a study of T cell changes during pregnancy in multiple sclerosis. Germline loops: CDR1 LNHNV, CDR2 YYDKDF (reference sequence). The CDR3 length is 15 residues. The ends were cut back, 6 bases at V and 3 bases at J, with 17 bases in the middle. The V gene is TRBV15, the J gene TRBJ1-1, with a tentative D call TRBD1 (6 bases). This clonotype was sampled from a female donor with multiple sclerosis, enrolled in a pregnancy study. The sample here was CD8+ T cells from peripheral blood mononuclear cells, taken after pregnancy. This CDR3 is CATRPTGQGDTEAFF. The CDR3 DNA follows: TGTGCCACCAGACCCACAGGGCAGGGAGACACTGAAGCTTTCTTT.